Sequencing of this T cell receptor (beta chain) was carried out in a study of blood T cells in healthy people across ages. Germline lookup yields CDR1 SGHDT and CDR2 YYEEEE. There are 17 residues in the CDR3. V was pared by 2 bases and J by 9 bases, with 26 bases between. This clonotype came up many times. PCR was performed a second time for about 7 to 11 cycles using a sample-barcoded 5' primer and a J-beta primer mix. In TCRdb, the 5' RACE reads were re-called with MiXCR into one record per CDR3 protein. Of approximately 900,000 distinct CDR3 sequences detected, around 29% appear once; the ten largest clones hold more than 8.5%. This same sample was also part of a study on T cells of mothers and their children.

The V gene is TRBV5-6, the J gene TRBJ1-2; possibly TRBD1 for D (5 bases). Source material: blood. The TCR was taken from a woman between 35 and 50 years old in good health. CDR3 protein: CASSLITSMAGWMRYTF. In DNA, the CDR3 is TGTGCCAGCAGCTTAATCACATCCATGGCAGGGTGGATGCGCTACACCTTC.